This T cell receptor beta chain appears in the sequencing data of a study of identical twins. Template switching added a universal primer binding site, and final cDNA carried unique molecular identifiers. TCRdb processed the 5' RACE reads anew with MiXCR; each CDR3 protein has one entry. There are under 1 million distinct CDR3 sequences in the sample; roughly an eighth occur only once, and under 2% lies in the top ten. Study-wide results and limits: A lower insertion count was a feature of abundant cord blood beta clonotypes, with no such feature in memory repertoires.

Details on this clonotype: The antigen is unknown.

The germline V gene encodes CDR1 MDHEN and CDR2 SYDVKM. After removal of 6 bases from V and 4 bases from J, the junction contained 11 bases not matched to a gene. This CDR3 is built from 16 residues. These data were also filed under a second study, of yellow fever vaccine responses in identical twins.

The chain employs TRBV28 and TRBJ2-7, with TRBD2 matching 11 bases. Sequencing was carried out using PBMCs. This TCR came from a woman under 30 in good health. The CDR3 loop is CASSQGRTSGRYEQYF. DNA for the CDR3: TGTGCCAGCAGCCAAGGTCGAACTAGCGGGAGATACGAGCAGTACTTC.